These 20 T cell receptor beta chains share one sample of origin, sequenced in a study of T-cell memory formation after mild COVID-19. TCRdb analysed the 5' RACE reads with MiXCR anew, one entry per CDR3 protein. The top ten hold approximately 13% of the sample, which has under 400,000 distinct CDR3 sequences, around 27% seen once. The sequenced material came from PBMCs or a T cell subset sorted from them (not recorded which). The receptors here all came from an adult woman who had mild COVID-19 (a few samples of this study predate the infection). Cell type and time point are not known.

The V and J genes are TRBV7-3 and TRBJ2-3, with 8 bases identical to TRBD2. The germline V gene encodes CDR1 SGHTA and CDR2 FQGTGA. The CDR3 is 14 residues long. V lost 8 bases to trimming and J lost 5 bases; unmatched junction nucleotides: 9. In DNA form, the CDR3 reads TGTGCCAGCCACAGCGGGAGAGATGTAGATACGCAGTATTTT. Its translation is CASHSGRDVDTQYF.

This clonotype came up many times. The chain is built from TRBV6-2 or TRBV6-3 and TRBJ2-1, with 7 bases identical to TRBD1. Germline V gene data show CDR1 as MNHEY and CDR2 as SVGEGT. The CDR3 loop spans 13 amino acids. The V segment lost 11 bases and the J segment 0 bases; nucleotides outside the gene matches: 4. The CDR3 is CACRDSSYNEQFF. The CDR3 coding sequence is TGTGCCTGCCGGGACAGCTCCTACAATGAGCAGTTCTTC.

This clonotype has just a few counts. The chain combines TRBV9 with TRBJ2-1; TRBD2 agrees at 11 bases. The V segment lost 0 bases and the J segment 3 bases; nucleotides outside the gene matches: 2. Germline CDR1 reads SGDLS; CDR2 reads YYNGEE. The CDR3 has 16 amino acids. DNA of the CDR3: TGTGCCAGCAGCGTAGGACTAGCGGGGAACTACAATGAGCAGTTCTTC. It yields the protein CASSVGLAGNYNEQFF. The complete variable domain, with remaining parts taken from reference TRBV9 and TRBJ2-1, reads DSGVTQTPKHLITATGQRVTLRCSPRSGDLSVYWYQQSLDQGLQFLIQYYNGEERAKGNILERFSAQQFPDLHSELNLSSLELGDSALYFCASSVGLAGNYNEQFFGPGTRLTVL.

This clonotype has only a few counts. The chain is built from TRBV5-1 and TRBJ2-3; TRBD1 agrees at 8 bases. The CDR3 covers 16 residues. Germline CDR1 reads SGHRS; CDR2 reads YFSETQ. V dropped 2 bases and J dropped 2; count of bases not matched to a gene: 7. CDR3 nucleotide sequence: TGCGCCAGCAGCTTCACCGGGACAGGTTCCACAGATACGCAGTATTTT. This encodes CASSFTGTGSTDTQYF.

This chain uses TRBV10-3 with TRBJ2-7, with 10 bases fitting TRBD2. V lost 2 bases to trimming and J lost 5 bases; unmatched junction nucleotides: 6. The germline CDR1 and CDR2 sequences are ENHRY and SYGVKD. The CDR3 length is 15 residues. CDR3 region: CAISETSLAGDEQYF. The CDR3 DNA reads as TGTGCCATCAGTGAGACGTCTCTAGCGGGAGACGAGCAGTACTTC.

The chain has TRBV27 and TRBJ2-5, with D possibly being TRBD1 (5 bases). The V end was cut by 0 bases, the J end by 5 bases, with 13 bases between. This CDR3 has 15 amino acids. CDR1 is MNHEY, CDR2 SMNVEV, per germline (reference sequence). The CDR3 loop is CASSLSIQDRETQYF. The CDR3 DNA is TGTGCCAGCAGTTTATCGATACAGGACCGGGAGACCCAGTACTTC.

Here the CDR3 DNA reads TGCGCCAGCAGCCTCCACCTCGACGGATACTACGAGCAGTACTTC. This translates into CASSLHLDGYYEQYF. The chain carries TRBV5-1 and TRBJ2-7; D gene uncertain. The length of the CDR3 is 15 residues. The germline gives CDR1 SGHRS, CDR2 YFSETQ. V was pared by 4 bases and J by 3 bases, with 17 bases between. The full variable domain, in which reference TRBV5-1 and TRBJ2-7 provide the parts outside the CDR3, is KAGVTQTPRYLIKTRGQQVTLSCSPISGHRSVSWYQQTPGQGLQFLFEYFSETQRNKGNFPGRFSGRQFSNSRSEMNVSTLELGDSALYLCASSLHLDGYYEQYFGPGTRLTVT.

This clonotype was detected many times. This rearrangement joins TRBV20-1 to TRBJ2-7; 12 bases are a match to TRBD2. Losses at the gene ends were 0 bases for V and 4 bases for J; bases not matched to a gene: 4. Germline loops: CDR1 DFQATT, CDR2 SNEGSKA (reference sequence). This CDR3 comprises 15 residues. The chain's CDR3 is CSARELAGGRYEQYF. The CDR3 DNA sequence: TGCAGTGCTAGAGAACTAGCGGGGGGCCGTTACGAGCAGTACTTC.

This clonotype was observed at least ten times. This chain uses TRBV9 with TRBJ2-2, with D possibly TRBD1 on 5 matching bases. The germline V and J ends were trimmed by 0 bases and 7 bases, with 10 bases remaining between them. The germline V gene encodes CDR1 SGDLS and CDR2 YYNGEE. This CDR3 contains 14 residues. The CDR3 region is CASSVGGAFGELFF. The DNA of the CDR3 is TGTGCCAGCAGCGTAGGTGGGGCCTTCGGGGAGCTGTTTTTT.

This clonotype was seen more than once but under ten times. V usage is TRBV14 and J usage is TRBJ2-5; the D gene is possibly TRBD1 (5 bases). V was trimmed by 5 bases and J by 5 bases, leaving 15 bases between them. The CDR3 has 14 residues. Germline CDR1 and CDR2: SGHDN and FVKESK. The CDR3 DNA is TGTGCCAGCAGCTCAGGGCAATTGAAGGAGACCCAGTACTTC. Amino acid sequence: CASSSGQLKETQYF.

The sample holds many counts of this clonotype. The rearrangement uses TRBV19 and TRBJ2-3; 8 bases agree with TRBD2. The length of the CDR3 is 16 residues. CDR1 is LNHDA and CDR2 is SQIVND in the germline V gene (reference sequence). The V gene end was trimmed by 0 bases and the J gene end by 1 base; junction bases not matched to a gene: 3. The CDR3 nucleotides are TGTGCCAGTAGTATAGATACTAGCGGCCGCACAGATACGCAGTATTTT. Translating gives CASSIDTSGRTDTQYF.

A few counts support this clonotype. The V and J genes are TRBV6-2 or TRBV6-3 and TRBJ1-1; 8 nucleotides agree with TRBD1. This CDR3 contains 12 residues. J lost 11 bases, V lost 6 bases, and 8 bases had no gene match. CDR1 is MNHEY and CDR2 is SVGEGT in the germline V gene. CDR3 sequence (DNA): TGTGCCAGCAGAGAGACAGGGGAGAATGCTTTCTTT. It yields the protein CASRETGENAFF.

In its sample, this clonotype was seen a few times. The V call is TRBV23-1, the J call TRBJ2-1; 9 positions match TRBD2. TRBV23-1 is marked as an open reading frame, function uncertain. The CDR3 length is 15 residues. The V and J ends lost 4 bases and 4 bases, in that order; junction bases with no gene match: 5. This chain's CDR3 is CASSPGTSPYNEQFF. The CDR3 DNA follows: TGCGCCAGCAGTCCCGGGACTAGCCCTTACAATGAGCAGTTCTTC.

A few counts support this clonotype. The CDR3 region is CASSLGWRRGAKDTQYF. The CDR3 coding sequence is TGTGCCAGCAGCTTAGGGTGGAGGCGGGGGGCGAAAGATACGCAGTATTTT. The chain has TRBV11-2 and TRBJ2-3; 8 bases line up with TRBD2. Germline CDR1 SGHAT, CDR2 FQNNGV. CDR3 length: 17 amino acids. Trimming at V came to 1 base and at J to 5 bases, leaving 11 bases not matched to a gene.

In this sample, this clonotype turned up a few times. This rearrangement joins TRBV5-1 to TRBJ1-1; 7 bases align to TRBD1. The germline V gene encodes CDR1 SGHRS and CDR2 YFSETQ. V was clipped by 0 bases and J by 1 base; unmatched bases: 6. The CDR3 has 16 residues. CDR3 residues: CASSLAPGQSNTEAFF. CDR3 nucleotides: TGCGCCAGCAGCTTGGCCCCGGGACAGTCGAACACTGAAGCTTTCTTT.

The V gene is TRBV12-3 or TRBV12-4, the J gene TRBJ1-1; tentatively, D is TRBD1 (5 bases). V shed 6 bases and J shed 3 bases, with 11 bases lying between them. CDR3 length: 13 residues. The CDR3, as DNA: TGTGCCAGCAGCATCCGGGGCTACACTGAAGCTTTCTTT. Translating gives CASSIRGYTEAFF.

This clonotype was observed a handful of times. This rearrangement joins TRBV19 to TRBJ2-5; TRBD1 might be the D (6 bases). The CDR3 has 13 amino acids. The germline CDR1 and CDR2 sequences are LNHDA and SQIVND (reference sequence). The CDR3 reads CGSAQGLKGTQYF. In nucleotides, the CDR3 is TGTGGCTCCGCGCAGGGGCTCAAAGGGACCCAGTACTTC.

The chain carries TRBV12-3 or TRBV12-4 and TRBJ2-7; no clear D gene. This CDR3 spans 14 amino acids. V shed 5 bases and J shed 1 base, with 12 bases lying between them. In nucleotides, the CDR3 is TGTGCCAGCAGTGCCTCGACTGGATCCTACGAGCAGTACTTC. It encodes CASSASTGSYEQYF.

This clonotype has only a few counts. The V gene is TRBV24-1, the J gene TRBJ2-2; D remains unclear. Trimming shortened V by 0 bases and J by 6 bases, and 4 bases separated the two germline ends. Per germline, CDR1 KGHDR and CDR2 SFDVKD. The CDR3 runs 13 residues. The CDR3 sequence: CATSDLVAGELFF. As DNA, the CDR3 is TGTGCCACCAGTGATTTGGTTGCCGGGGAGCTGTTTTTT.

This sequence joins TRBV7-8 and TRBJ2-3, with 10 bases aligning to TRBD2. Germline V CDR1 and CDR2: SGHVS, FQNEAQ. The CDR3 sequence is 16 residues long. J gave up 2 bases and V 5 bases, and 7 bases lay outside the gene matches. The CDR3 here is CASSPKGLAVTDTQYF. The CDR3 nucleotides read TGTGCCAGCAGCCCCAAAGGACTAGCGGTCACAGATACGCAGTATTTT.